Given below is one T cell receptor (beta chain) in context. Original processing methods: Estimation of nucleated cell counts was performed using reference gene primer amplification. The method was immunoSEQ multiplex PCR; TCRdb's version includes in-frame clones alone and lacks a portion of them. V and J calls and clone size are copied from that table; D and trimming were computed from the DNA. The sample has about 240,000 clones; 81% are singletons. The sample originates from a study of blood T cell repertoires in COVID-19. Study as a whole: The samples span acute and convalescent COVID-19 from the United States, Italy and Spain. Nucleic acid was either cDNA or gDNA, and it came from T cells, B-cell-depleted T cells, or PBMCs.

This CDR3 is 13 amino acids long. V dropped 4 bases and J dropped 5 bases, with 12 bases sitting between them. CDR1 is SGHTS and CDR2 is YDEGEE in the germline V gene. The Seattle patients joined while their infection was active and were tracked longitudinally afterward. This sequence originates from a woman at least 80 years old with COVID-19, enrolled during active disease. The gene calls are TRBV5-8 and TRBJ1-1, with D unclear. Input material: peripheral blood. The CDR3 protein is CASSPRFKTEAFF. The CDR3 nucleotides read TGTGCCAGCAGCCCCCGGTTTAAGACTGAAGCTTTCTTT.